The 22 T cell receptor beta chains presented below share a single source sample, sequenced in a study of technical replicates of blood from several donors. Produced via immunoSEQ multiplex PCR; TCRdb's table is partial and in-frame only. The sample lists some 84,000 clones, around nine tenths occurring once. The specimen was T cells isolated from PBMCs. The receptor source for this set is a human donor in good health.

J is TRBJ2-2 and V is TRBV9, with 7 nucleotides matching TRBD1. The CDR3 has 15 amino acids. J gave up 4 bases and V 3 bases, and 6 bases lay outside the gene matches. Germline V CDR1 and CDR2: SGDLS, YYNGEE. CDR3 protein: CASSGGQLPTGELFF. The CDR3 DNA reads as TGTGCCAGCAGCGGGGGACAGCTCCCCACCGGGGAGCTGTTTTTT. The full variable domain, with the rest looked up from reference TRBV9 and TRBJ2-2, is DSGVTQTPKHLITATGQRVTLRCSPRSGDLSVYWYQQSLDQGLQFLIQYYNGEERAKGNILERFSAQQFPDLHSELNLSSLELGDSALYFCASSGGQLPTGELFFGEGSRLTVL.

This chain joins TRBV19 and TRBJ1-1; 7 bases map to TRBD1. V dropped 7 bases and J dropped 5; count of bases not matched to a gene: 7. The germline V gene encodes CDR1 LNHDA and CDR2 SQIVND (reference sequence). The CDR3 contains 13 residues. In nucleotides, the CDR3 is TGTGCCAGTATTTCTCAGGGGGTTACTGAAGCTTTCTTT. Its translation: CASISQGVTEAFF.

The genes are TRBV7-3 and TRBJ2-1; the D gene is possibly TRBD2 (5 bases). In germline, CDR1 is SGHTA, CDR2 FQGTGA. Deletions cut 3 bases from V and 5 bases from J, with 8 bases between. The length of the CDR3 is 13 residues. The CDR3 spells CASSLVGDNEQFF. CDR3 nucleotides: TGTGCCAGCAGCTTGGTGGGAGACAATGAGCAGTTCTTC.

The chain has TRBV7-8 and TRBJ2-3, with D perhaps TRBD1 (6 bases). The CDR3 loop spans 13 amino acids. The germline V and J ends were trimmed by 5 bases and 3 bases, with 9 bases remaining between them. Germline V gene data show CDR1 as SGHVS and CDR2 as FQNEAQ. CDR3 bases: TGTGCCAGCAGCACAGGGAGAACAGATACGCAGTATTTT. This encodes CASSTGRTDTQYF.

This clone was counted a single time. The chain couples TRBV9 to TRBJ1-2; 9 bases are shared with TRBD1. The germline V gene has CDR1 SGDLS and CDR2 YYNGEE. Unmatched junction bases numbered 8, after V lost 4 bases and J lost 4 bases. The CDR3 is 15 residues long. The CDR3 spells CASSLDRGRIYGYTF. CDR3 bases: TGTGCCAGCAGCCTGGACAGGGGCCGAATCTATGGCTACACCTTC.

V gene TRBV9 combines with J gene TRBJ2-1, with 10 bases lining up with TRBD2. With 2 bases clipped from V and 0 bases from J, the junction kept 2 bases outside the gene matches. The germline V gene encodes CDR1 SGDLS and CDR2 YYNGEE. The CDR3 has 16 residues. CDR3 amino acids: CASSVKREGSYNEQFF. In nucleotides, the CDR3 is TGTGCCAGCAGCGTCAAGCGGGAGGGCTCCTACAATGAGCAGTTCTTC.

The chain couples TRBV29-1 to TRBJ2-7; D is unresolved. Germline CDR1 and CDR2: SQVTM and ANQGSEA. V lost 4 bases to trimming and J lost 3 bases, with 7 bases between them. The CDR3 spans 11 residues. The CDR3 loop is CSVGLGYEQYF. The CDR3 region has the DNA TGCAGCGTTGGGCTAGGCTACGAGCAGTACTTC.

For the CDR3, the DNA is TGCAGCGTTGATAGTAGAGGGGAGACCCAGTACTTC. Protein sequence: CSVDSRGETQYF. The chain is built from TRBV29-1 and TRBJ2-5; perhaps TRBD2 as D (5 bases). V was cut by 3 bases and J by 5 bases, with 10 bases left in between. CDR3 length: 12 amino acids. Looked up from germline, CDR1 is SQVTM and CDR2 is ANQGSEA.

The sample holds one count of this clone. The chain has TRBV28 and TRBJ1-5; a weak D match, TRBD1 (6 bases). The CDR3 runs 13 residues. CDR1 and CDR2 from the germline V gene are MDHEN and SYDVKM. Trimming shortened V by 9 bases and J by 4 bases, and 13 bases separated the two germline ends. The DNA for the CDR3 is TGTGCCAGTTCAATGGACAGAAATCAGCCCCAGCATTTT. The encoded protein is CASSMDRNQPQHF.

V gene TRBV7-3 combines with J gene TRBJ2-3; maybe TRBD2 (5 bases). Trimming took 2 bases from V and 4 from J, leaving 13 bases between them. The CDR3 consists of 15 residues. Germline V gene data show CDR1 as SGHTA and CDR2 as FQGTGA. This chain's CDR3 is CASSLQASRADTQYF. In DNA form, the CDR3 reads TGTGCCAGCAGCTTACAGGCTAGCAGAGCAGATACGCAGTATTTT.

The chain is built from TRBV11-2 and TRBJ2-2, with TRBD2 identical over 10 bases. CDR3 length: 15 amino acids. With V trimmed by 2 bases and J by 6 bases, 3 bases remained unmatched. CDR1 is SGHAT and CDR2 is FQNNGV in the germline V gene. CDR3 sequence reads: CASSLLAGASGELFF. CDR3 coding DNA: TGTGCCAGCAGCTTACTAGCGGGAGCTTCCGGGGAGCTGTTTTTT.

The V gene is TRBV30, the J gene TRBJ2-7; unclear D gene. The CDR3 is 12 residues long. The V and J ends lost 3 bases and 4 bases respectively, with 10 bases between them. Germline V lookup: CDR1 GTSNPN, CDR2 SVGIG (reference sequence). The CDR3 loop reads CAWSLVAYEQYF. The CDR3 region has the DNA TGTGCCTGGAGCCTAGTTGCTTACGAGCAGTACTTC.

The chain recombines TRBV19 with TRBJ2-7, with 9 bases identical to TRBD2. CDR1 LNHDA and CDR2 SQIVND come from the germline V gene (reference sequence). The CDR3 totals 14 residues. V dropped 6 bases and J dropped 3; count of bases not matched to a gene: 6. CDR3 loop: CASSLQREDYEQYF. Here the CDR3 DNA reads TGTGCCAGTAGCCTTCAGCGGGAGGACTACGAGCAGTACTTC.

This chain connects TRBV9 to TRBJ2-3; D is possibly TRBD2 (5 bases). V dropped 0 bases and J dropped 2 bases, with 7 bases sitting between them. The CDR3 runs 14 residues. CDR1 and CDR2 from the germline V gene are SGDLS and YYNGEE. Here the CDR3 reads CASSVGADTDTQYF. CDR3 sequence (DNA): TGTGCCAGCAGCGTAGGAGCGGACACAGATACGCAGTATTTT.

The chain uses TRBV5-6 and TRBJ2-1, with 7 bases fitting TRBD1. Trimming at V came to 4 bases and at J to 0 bases, leaving 10 bases not matched to a gene. The CDR3 has 17 residues. CDR1 SGHDT and CDR2 YYEEEE come from the germline V gene. CDR3 DNA: TGTGCCAGCAGCGCCTGGACAGGTGTCAGCTCCTACAATGAGCAGTTCTTC. It is translated as CASSAWTGVSSYNEQFF. The variable domain in full, with the rest retrieved from reference TRBV5-6 and TRBJ2-1, is DAGVTQSPTHLIKTRGQQVTLRCSPKSGHDTVSWYQQALGQGPQFIFQYYEEEERQRGNFPDRFSGHQFPNYSSELNVNALLLGDSALYLCASSAWTGVSSYNEQFFGPGTRLTVL.

The table lists this clone with a count of one. The chain carries TRBV5-1 and TRBJ1-1, with D possibly being TRBD1 (5 bases). Germline V CDR1 and CDR2: SGHRS, YFSETQ. The length of the CDR3 is 16 residues. Trimming took off 0 bases at V and 1 base at J, with 13 bases between the two ends. For the CDR3, the DNA is TGCGCCAGCAGCTTGGTTCCGCCCGGGGGGAACACTGAAGCTTTCTTT. Its translation: CASSLVPPGGNTEAFF.

V is TRBV6-1 and J is TRBJ2-7, with TRBD2 matching over 10 bases. Unmatched junction bases numbered 6, after V lost 6 bases and J lost 1 base. Germline V CDR1 and CDR2: MNHNS, SASEGT. The CDR3 consists of 15 residues. The DNA for the CDR3 is TGTGCCAGCAGCCTTACTAGCGGGATATCCTACGAGCAGTACTTC. Residues: CASSLTSGISYEQYF.

This chain joins TRBV5-1 and TRBJ2-4, with 8 bases identical to TRBD2. CDR1 and CDR2 (germline): SGHRS, YFSETQ. This CDR3 is 14 amino acids long. Trimming took 1 base from V and 6 from J; bases not matched to a gene: 3. DNA for the CDR3: TGCGCCAGCAGCTTGACGCTAGCGGGAAACATTCAGTACTTC. It codes for CASSLTLAGNIQYF.

J is TRBJ2-1 and V is TRBV6-1, with 9 bases that match TRBD2. The CDR3 extends over 16 amino acids. V was pared by 2 bases and J by 4 bases, with 6 bases of the junction left unmatched. Germline V lookup: CDR1 MNHNS, CDR2 SASEGT. The CDR3 protein is CASSEFASGMYNEQFF. CDR3 nucleotide sequence: TGTGCCAGCAGTGAATTTGCTAGCGGGATGTACAATGAGCAGTTCTTC.

V is TRBV15 and J is TRBJ2-5, with D perhaps matching TRBD2 (5 bases). The CDR3 is 15 amino acids. V lost 7 bases and J lost 2, with 17 bases in between. Germline V gene sequence: CDR1 LNHNV, CDR2 YYDKDF (reference sequence). The CDR3 coding sequence is TGTGCCACCACCCCCCAGCTAGCATTTCAAGAGACCCAGTACTTC. Its protein product is CATTPQLAFQETQYF. Looking up the rest from reference TRBV15 and TRBJ2-5 gives the full variable domain: DAMVIQNPRYQVTQFGKPVTLSCSQTLNHNVMYWYQQKSSQAPKLLFHYYDKDFNNEADTPDNFQSRRPNTSFCFLDIRSPGLGDTAMYLCATTPQLAFQETQYFGPGTRLLVL.

The J gene is TRBJ2-7, the V gene TRBV19, with 12 bases identical to TRBD2. The CDR3 contains 15 residues. The germline CDR1 and CDR2 sequences are LNHDA and SQIVND (reference sequence). The trim removed 3 bases at V and 6 bases at J, leaving 6 bases unmatched. DNA of the CDR3: TGTGCCAGTAGTATTCCTACTAGCGGGAGGTTCGAGCAGTACTTC. Translated: CASSIPTSGRFEQYF.

The chain joins TRBV14 to TRBJ2-7, with D maybe TRBD1 (5 bases). Germline V gene data show CDR1 as SGHDN and CDR2 as FVKESK. This CDR3 has 16 residues. The germline V and J ends were trimmed by 3 bases and 1 base, with 16 bases remaining between them. The CDR3 reads CASSQFTGVGSYEQYF. The CDR3 DNA is TGTGCCAGCAGCCAGTTTACAGGTGTTGGATCCTACGAGCAGTACTTC.